The T cell receptor (beta chain) described here comes from a study of T-cell reconstitution after alpha-beta-depleted transplantation in children. This CDR3 spans 17 amino acids. From germline, CDR1 is DFQATT and CDR2 SNEGSKA (reference sequence). V was cut by 0 bases and J by 2 bases, with 19 bases left in between. Researchers prepared the TCRbeta library using unique molecular identifiers, the study reports. A single record per CDR3 protein comes from TCRdb applying MiXCR to the PCR reads. The top ten clones hold roughly 6.9% of a sample with approximately 91,000 distinct CDR3 sequences, roughly 8.4% of them seen once. This clonotype was found many times.

The sequences come from PBMCs from the stem cell graft donor, collected from the stem cell graft. This receptor was identified in a human donor who donated a stem cell graft to a child with congenital amegakaryocytic thrombocytopenia. This chain links TRBV20-1 with TRBJ1-2; D is unclear. The CDR3 protein is CSARDGRGFHPNYGYTF. The CDR3 DNA is TGCAGTGCTAGAGATGGGCGGGGTTTCCATCCCAACTATGGCTACACCTTC.